The T cell receptor beta chain under discussion was sequenced for a study of cytomegalovirus exposure and HLA in healthy donors. Overall study context: Most donors, roughly 77% of roughly 400 genotyped, fell in the Caucasian-associated ancestry cluster.

V lost 5 bases and J lost 5; bases outside the gene matches: 6. The length of the CDR3 is 16 residues. Germline V gives CDR1 SNHLY, CDR2 FYNNEI. A remark on this clone: Its matching antigen is unknown.

General study findings and limits: The classifier reportedly diagnosed cytomegalovirus status with high sensitivity and specificity.

PCR primers comprised 60 Vbeta and 13 Jbeta primers. Method: immunoSEQ multiplex PCR; TCRdb's copy keeps in-frame clones and lacks some. This sample's table reports 53,000 or so clones. The source material was PBMCs. V gene TRBV2 combines with J gene TRBJ2-3, with 14 bases that match TRBD2. This TCR was sampled from a man aged 18 to 30 in good health and CMV-seropositive. The CDR3 region has the DNA TGTGCCAGCAGTATACCGGGACTAGCGGGAGTAGATACGCAGTATTTT. Its translation is CASSIPGLAGVDTQYF.